This record looks at one TCR beta chain sequence and its context. These data belong to a study of control samples from healthy donors and cancer patients. Profiled with immunoSEQ multiplex PCR; TCRdb holds only in-frame clones, not every one. Of 130,000 or so clones in the sample, nearly 90% were seen once. The CDR3 is 16 amino acids. The germline gives CDR1 SGHDN, CDR2 FVKESK. After removal of 3 bases from V and 11 bases from J, the junction contained 16 bases not matched to a gene. This chain uses TRBV14 with TRBJ1-1; 9 bases align to TRBD1. The receptor was isolated from a middle-aged man with head and neck cancer. The material sequenced was PBMCs. CDR3 bases: TGTGCCAGCAGCCAGGATGGGCAGGTTACAGGGGGCCGGGCTTTCTTT. Translation gives CASSQDGQVTGGRAFF.